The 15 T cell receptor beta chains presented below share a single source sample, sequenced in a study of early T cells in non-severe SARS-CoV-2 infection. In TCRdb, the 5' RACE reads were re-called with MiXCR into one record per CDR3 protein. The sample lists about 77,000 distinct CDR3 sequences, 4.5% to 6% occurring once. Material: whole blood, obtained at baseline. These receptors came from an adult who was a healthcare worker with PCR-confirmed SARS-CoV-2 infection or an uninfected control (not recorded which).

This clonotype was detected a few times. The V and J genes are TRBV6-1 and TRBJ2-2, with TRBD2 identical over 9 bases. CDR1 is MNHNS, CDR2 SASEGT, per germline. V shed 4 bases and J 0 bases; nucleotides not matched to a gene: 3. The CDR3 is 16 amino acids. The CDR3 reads CASSVSGRTNTGELFF. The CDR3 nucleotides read TGTGCCAGCAGTGTAAGCGGGAGGACGAACACCGGGGAGCTGTTTTTT.

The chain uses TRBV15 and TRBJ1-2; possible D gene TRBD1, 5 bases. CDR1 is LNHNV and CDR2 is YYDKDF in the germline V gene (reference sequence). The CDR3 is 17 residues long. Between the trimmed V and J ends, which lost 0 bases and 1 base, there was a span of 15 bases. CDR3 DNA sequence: TGTGCCACCAGCAGAGATCGCGGCAGGGCCTTTAACTATGGCTACACCTTC. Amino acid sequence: CATSRDRGRAFNYGYTF.

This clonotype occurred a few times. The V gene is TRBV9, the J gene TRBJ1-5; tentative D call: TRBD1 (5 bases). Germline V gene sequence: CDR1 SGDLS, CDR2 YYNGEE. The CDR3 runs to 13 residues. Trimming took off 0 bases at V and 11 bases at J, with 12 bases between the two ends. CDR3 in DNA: TGTGCCAGCAGCGTAGCTCATTCGGGGGCCCAGCATTTT. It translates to CASSVAHSGAQHF.

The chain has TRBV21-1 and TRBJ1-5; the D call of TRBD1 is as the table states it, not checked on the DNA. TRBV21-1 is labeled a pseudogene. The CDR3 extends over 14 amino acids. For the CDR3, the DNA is TGTGCCAGCAGCAGCGGACAGTCTAATCAGCCCCAGCATTTT. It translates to CASSSGQSNQPQHF.

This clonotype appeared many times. CDR3 in DNA: TGTGCCAGCAGCCAAGATATCGGGACAGGGGATGAAAAACTGTTTTTT. The encoded protein is CASSQDIGTGDEKLFF. This chain links TRBV4-2 with TRBJ1-4, with 10 bases fitting TRBD1. The CDR3 covers 16 residues. The germline CDR1 and CDR2 sequences are LGHNA and YNFKEQ. J lost 6 bases, V lost 0 bases, and 4 bases had no gene match.

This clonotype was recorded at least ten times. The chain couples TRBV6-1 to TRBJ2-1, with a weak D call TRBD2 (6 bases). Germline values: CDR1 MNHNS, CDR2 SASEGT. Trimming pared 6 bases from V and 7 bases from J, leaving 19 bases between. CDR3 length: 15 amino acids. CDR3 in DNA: TGTGCCAGCAGGCTAGCCGCGGGAAAGTCGAATGAGCAGTTCTTC. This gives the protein CASRLAAGKSNEQFF.

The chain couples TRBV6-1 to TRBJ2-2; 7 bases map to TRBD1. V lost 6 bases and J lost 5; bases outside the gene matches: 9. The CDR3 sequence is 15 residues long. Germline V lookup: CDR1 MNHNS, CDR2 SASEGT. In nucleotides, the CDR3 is TGTGCCAGCAGACCAAGACAGGGTGGAACCGGGGAGCTGTTTTTT. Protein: CASRPRQGGTGELFF.

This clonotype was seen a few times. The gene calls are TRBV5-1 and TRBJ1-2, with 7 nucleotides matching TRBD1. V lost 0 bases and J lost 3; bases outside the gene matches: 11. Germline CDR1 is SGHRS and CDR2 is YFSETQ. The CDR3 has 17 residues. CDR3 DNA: TGCGCCAGCAGCTTGGAAGGGGGCGCGGGCCTTGACTATGGCTACACCTTC. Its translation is CASSLEGGAGLDYGYTF.

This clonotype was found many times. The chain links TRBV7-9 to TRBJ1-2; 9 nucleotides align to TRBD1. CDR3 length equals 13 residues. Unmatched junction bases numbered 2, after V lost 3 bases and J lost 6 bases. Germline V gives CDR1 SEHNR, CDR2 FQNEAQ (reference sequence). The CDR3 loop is CASSFGQGNGYTF. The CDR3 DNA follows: TGTGCCAGCAGCTTTGGACAGGGGAATGGCTACACCTTC.

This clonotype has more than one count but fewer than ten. CDR3 DNA: TGTGCCAGCAGCTTCGTCTCGGTGGCCGGGGAGCTGTTTTTT. This gives the protein CASSFVSVAGELFF. This sequence joins TRBV11-3 and TRBJ2-2; D remains unclear. The CDR3 has 14 amino acids. Germline V CDR1 and CDR2: SGHNT, YENEEA. Trimming took off 3 bases at V and 6 bases at J, with 11 bases between the two ends.

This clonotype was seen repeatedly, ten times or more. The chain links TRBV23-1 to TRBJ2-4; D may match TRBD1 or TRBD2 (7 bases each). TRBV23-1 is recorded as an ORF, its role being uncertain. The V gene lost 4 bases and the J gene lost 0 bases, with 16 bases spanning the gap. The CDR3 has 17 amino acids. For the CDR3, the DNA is TGCGCCAGCAGTCGGGGGGGACAGAACCTAGCCAAAAACATTCAGTACTTC. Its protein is CASSRGGQNLAKNIQYF.

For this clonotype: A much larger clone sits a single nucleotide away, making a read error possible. For the CDR3, the DNA is TGTGCCAGTAGTATTATGGCTAGCAGTAGCACAGATACGCAGTATTTT. Its protein is CASSIMASSSTDTQYF. The gene calls are TRBV19 and TRBJ2-3, with D tentatively TRBD2 (5 bases). This CDR3 is built from 16 residues. The V end lost 3 bases, the J end lost 0 bases, and 13 bases lay between the germline ends. Germline V gene sequence: CDR1 LNHDA, CDR2 SQIVND (reference sequence).

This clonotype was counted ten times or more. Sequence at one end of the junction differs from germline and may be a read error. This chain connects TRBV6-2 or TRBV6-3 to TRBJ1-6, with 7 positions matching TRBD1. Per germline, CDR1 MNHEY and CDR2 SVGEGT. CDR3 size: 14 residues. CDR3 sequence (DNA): TGCGCCAGCAGTCCTCGACAGGGTAGGGCACCCCTCCACTTT. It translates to CASSPRQGRAPLHF.

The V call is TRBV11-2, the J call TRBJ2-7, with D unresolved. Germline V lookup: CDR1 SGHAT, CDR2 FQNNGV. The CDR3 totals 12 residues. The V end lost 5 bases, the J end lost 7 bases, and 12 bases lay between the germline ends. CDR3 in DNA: TGTGCCAGCAGCCTGGGTCCCTTGGAGCAGTACTTC. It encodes CASSLGPLEQYF.

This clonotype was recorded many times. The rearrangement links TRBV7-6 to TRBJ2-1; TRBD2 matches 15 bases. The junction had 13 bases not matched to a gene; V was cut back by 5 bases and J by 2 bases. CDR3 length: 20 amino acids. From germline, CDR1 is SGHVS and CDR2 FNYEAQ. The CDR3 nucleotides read TGTGCCAGCAGCCCCCAGGGACTAGCGGGAGGAATGTCCCCCTACAATGAGCAGTTCTTC. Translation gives CASSPQGLAGGMSPYNEQFF.